This T cell receptor (beta chain) stems from a study of vaccination effects on CD4 cells after COVID-19. Looking at the study overall: A median of 72 days separated the second dose and sampling.

The study, taken as a whole, reports: Healthy vaccinees had only 1 of 255 vaccine-induced clones cross-react with common cold coronaviruses.

Comment on this clone: Its specificity is unknown.

Antigen-specific CD4+ T cell clonotypes were called by their expansion after viral peptide-pool culture in ViraFEST. Investigators separated out CD4+ T cells once more than nine days of culture had passed. Two doses of BNT162b2 or mRNA-1273 vaccine were administered to participants. On both days 3 and 7, half of the culture medium was replaced with IL-2 medium. Sequenced by immunoSEQ multiplex PCR; TCRdb stores in-frame clones only, minus some. The sample holds 20,000 to 30,000 clones, about 75% seen once. V gave up 4 bases and J gave up 4 bases; unmatched junction bases: 8. Germline values: CDR1 SGHNT, CDR2 YYREEE (reference sequence). This CDR3 spans 16 amino acids.

This clonotype originated in a human donor who received a COVID-19 vaccine. Some clones in this sample may be carry-over from other donors' samples. The chain links TRBV5-4 to TRBJ2-5; 12 bases agree with TRBD2. Sequencing used CD4+ T cells from PBMCs cultured with SARS-CoV-2 spike peptides, obtained after COVID-19 vaccination. The CDR3 loop is CASSKPGLAGLETQYF. DNA for the CDR3: TGTGCCAGCAGCAAGCCGGGACTAGCGGGTTTAGAGACCCAGTACTTC.